The next 22 T cell receptor beta chains were all read from a single sample in a study of T cells in Graves' hyperthyroidism and ophthalmopathy. TCR beta CDR3 sequences were amplified from RNA transcripts. An initial round of RT-PCR targeting the TCR CDR3 relied on the HTBI primer set. TCRdb ran MiXCR on the multiplex PCR reads and lists one entry per CDR3 protein. The table has over 300,000 distinct CDR3 sequences, roughly 13% seen once; the top ten hold almost 35%. Sequencing was done on a sample of blood. Source of these receptors: a middle-aged woman with Graves' ophthalmopathy.

In regard to this clonotype: One end of the junction fails to match germline, which may point to a read error. The rearrangement uses TRBV5-1 and TRBJ2-1; perhaps TRBD1 as D (6 bases). The J call could be wrong; TRBJ2-7 is a better fit for the DNA end. Germline V gene data show CDR1 as SGHRS and CDR2 as YFSETQ. There are 15 residues in the CDR3. CDR3 DNA sequence: TGTGCCAGCAGCTCTCTACAGGGCTCCTACAATGAGCAGTACTTC. This gives the protein CASSSLQGSYNEQYF.

This clonotype has just a few counts. J is TRBJ1-3 and V is TRBV12-5; D unresolved. The germline V and J ends were trimmed by 6 bases and 5 bases, with 20 bases remaining between them. The length of the CDR3 is 16 residues. Germline CDR1 LGHNT, CDR2 FRNRAP. This chain's CDR3 is CASGMRGPLFRNTIYF. The CDR3 DNA reads as TGTGCTAGTGGCATGAGAGGACCGCTGTTCCGAAACACCATATATTTT.

Ten or more counts support this clonotype. The gene calls are TRBV30 and TRBJ1-2, with TRBD1 identical over 9 bases. J was trimmed by 2 bases and V by 7 bases; bases with no gene match: 11. The CDR3 is made up of 15 amino acids. Germline-derived CDR1 and CDR2 are GTSNPN and SVGIG (reference sequence). The CDR3 reads CASGQGATTNYGYTF. CDR3 sequence (DNA): TGTGCCTCGGGACAGGGCGCGACCACGAACTATGGCTACACCTTC.

This clonotype has ten or more counts. This chain uses TRBV7-2 with TRBJ2-6, with TRBD1 matching 9 bases. With 2 bases clipped from V and 2 bases from J, the junction kept 1 base outside the gene matches. Germline CDR1 reads SGHTA; CDR2 reads FQGNSA. The CDR3 runs to 16 residues. The CDR3 DNA reads TGTGCCAGCAGCTTAAACAGGGGGCCTGGGGCCAACGTCCTGACTTTC. Translation: CASSLNRGPGANVLTF.

This clonotype came up a few times. Its ends do not fully match the called genes, so a read error is possible. This chain links TRBV2 with TRBJ2-5, with 10 bases lining up with TRBD2. The CDR3 has 13 amino acids. Germline V CDR1 and CDR2: SNHLY, FYNNEI. The CDR3 DNA reads as TGTGCCAGTTTAGCGGGGGGACAAGAGGCCCAGTACTTC. This sequence encodes CASLAGGQEAQYF.

The sample holds many counts of this clonotype. The V call is TRBV19, the J call TRBJ2-1, with D hard to call. The CDR3 totals 17 residues. V was trimmed by 2 bases and J by 0 bases, leaving 14 bases between them. Germline lookup yields CDR1 LNHDA and CDR2 SQIVND (reference sequence). CDR3 loop: CASSIRIRASSYNEQFF. CDR3 nucleotide sequence: TGTGCCAGTAGTATACGGATCCGGGCGAGCTCCTACAATGAGCAGTTCTTC.

This clonotype was detected ten times or more. The chain carries TRBV6-1 and TRBJ2-2, with 7 bases fitting TRBD1. Trimming cost V 6 bases and J 5 bases; bases outside gene matches: 15. The CDR3 runs to 17 residues. Germline CDR1 is MNHNS and CDR2 is SASEGT. The CDR3 DNA sequence: TGTGCCAGCAGGCTTGGGGCCAGGGGGTTCCCAACCGGGGAGCTGTTTTTT. It codes for CASRLGARGFPTGELFF.

There are a few counts of this clonotype. The V and J genes are TRBV20-1 and TRBJ1-1; 7 positions agree with TRBD1. The CDR3 sequence is 13 residues long. Per the germline V gene, CDR1 is DFQATT and CDR2 is SNEGSKA (reference sequence). CDR3 nucleotide sequence: TGCAGCCTAATCAGGGGGGGAAGCACTGAAGCTTTCTTT. Protein sequence: CSLIRGGSTEAFF.

Remarks on this clonotype: With a much larger clone just one base away, this may be a read error. V usage is TRBV12-3 or TRBV12-4 and J usage is TRBJ2-1; D assignment may be TRBD1 or TRBD2 (5 bases each). This CDR3 comprises 15 residues. The CDR3 DNA sequence: TGTACCAGCAGTTCAAACCGGGACCACTCCAATGAGCAGTTCTTC. Amino acids: CTSSSNRDHSNEQFF.

This chain connects TRBV6-2 or TRBV6-3 to TRBJ1-4; maybe TRBD1 (5 bases). The CDR3 has 13 residues. Trimming cost V 4 bases and J 8 bases, with 11 bases left between them. Germline V lookup: CDR1 MNHEY, CDR2 SVGEGT. DNA of the CDR3: TGTGCCAGCAGTTCCGGGGCCGGGGAAAAACTGTTTTTT. Protein product: CASSSGAGEKLFF.

The sample holds a few counts of this clonotype. The chain joins TRBV20-1 to TRBJ1-1, with D possibly being TRBD1 (5 bases). Germline CDR1 DFQATT, CDR2 SNEGSKA (reference sequence). V was trimmed by 6 bases and J by 5 bases, leaving 13 bases between them. The CDR3 has 12 amino acids. CDR3 sequence: CSAHDRRTEAFF. The CDR3 bases are TGCAGTGCCCACGACAGAAGGACTGAAGCTTTCTTT.

Ten or more counts support this clonotype. The V gene is TRBV24-1, the J gene TRBJ2-7; D gene uncertain. Per the germline V gene, CDR1 is KGHDR and CDR2 is SFDVKD. Trimming removed 0 bases from V and 4 bases from J, with 0 bases in between. The CDR3 extends over 11 amino acids. CDR3 sequence (DNA): TGTGCCACCAGTGATTTGTACGAGCAGTACTTC. It encodes CATSDLYEQYF.

This clonotype was counted between two and nine times. The V and J genes are TRBV12-5 and TRBJ2-2; perhaps TRBD2 as D (5 bases). V was clipped by 7 bases and J by 1 base, with 13 bases between them. Germline assignment: CDR1 LGHNT and CDR2 FRNRAP. The CDR3 sequence is 15 residues long. CDR3 DNA: TGTGCTAGTGCTATGAGCGGCCAGAACACCGGGGAGCTGTTTTTT. It translates to CASAMSGQNTGELFF. Drawing the rest from reference TRBV12-5 and TRBJ2-2, the complete variable domain is DARVTQTPRHKVTEMGQEVTMRCQPILGHNTVFWYRQTMMQGLELLAYFRNRAPLDDSGMPKDRFSAEMPDATLATLKIQPSEPRDSAVYFCASAMSGQNTGELFFGEGSRLTVL.

This clonotype was recorded a few times. This chain uses TRBV7-6 with TRBJ2-1, with 9 nucleotides matching TRBD1. Germline V CDR1 and CDR2: SGHVS, FNYEAQ. The V gene end was trimmed by 2 bases and the J gene end by 7 bases; junction bases not matched to a gene: 15. The length of the CDR3 is 18 residues. The DNA for the CDR3 is TGTGCCAGCAGCTTAAAGATCCTACAGGGGGCGGGCGGGAATGAGCAGTTCTTC. Its translation is CASSLKILQGAGGNEQFF. Complete variable domain (other parts from reference TRBV7-6 and TRBJ2-1): GAGVSQSPRYKVTKRGQDVALRCDPISGHVSLYWYRQALGQGPEFLTYFNYEAQQDKSGLPNDRFSAERPEGSISTLTIQRTEQRDSAMYRCASSLKILQGAGGNEQFFGPGTRLTVL.

This clonotype was seen just once. As DNA, the CDR3 is TGTGCCAGCAGCTTGTCAGTGTCCTTATTTGAAGCTTTCTTT. It yields the protein CASSLSVSLFEAFF. The J gene is TRBJ1-1, the V gene TRBV5-5; D is ambiguous. Trimming shortened V by 1 base and J by 7 bases, and 14 bases separated the two germline ends. Germline V gives CDR1 SGHKS, CDR2 YYEKEE (reference sequence). This CDR3 has 14 residues.

This clonotype has at least ten counts. The chain has TRBV18 and TRBJ1-1; D is perhaps TRBD1 (5 bases). The CDR3 spans 15 residues. The V gene's germline CDR1 is KGHSH and CDR2 LQKENI. The germline V and J ends were trimmed by 5 bases and 0 bases, with 13 bases remaining between them. The CDR3 loop reads CASSRRTPMNTEAFF. The CDR3 bases are TGTGCCAGCTCAAGACGGACACCTATGAACACTGAAGCTTTCTTT.

This clonotype was seen at least ten times. This chain connects TRBV6-1 to TRBJ2-7; tentatively, D is TRBD1 or TRBD2 (6 bases each). V was pared by 5 bases and J by 5 bases, with 10 bases between. The V gene's germline CDR1 is MNHNS and CDR2 SASEGT. The length of the CDR3 is 12 residues. For the CDR3, the DNA is TGTGCCAGCAGTTACGGGGGCCACGAGCAGTACTTC. Protein sequence: CASSYGGHEQYF.

The sample holds many counts of this clonotype. The junction shows a germline mismatch at one end, possibly a read error. V usage is TRBV6-1 and J usage is TRBJ2-7; 9 bases fit TRBD1. The CDR3 sequence is 16 residues long. Germline V lookup: CDR1 MNHNS, CDR2 SASEGT. CDR3 in amino acids: CASSEDGTGPFYEQYF. The CDR3 DNA reads TGTGCCAGCAGCGAAGACGGGACAGGGCCTTTTTACGAGCAGTACTTC.

V gene TRBV7-9 combines with J gene TRBJ1-5; 8 nucleotides agree with TRBD1. Germline lookup yields CDR1 SEHNR and CDR2 FQNEAQ (reference sequence). The CDR3 has 17 amino acids. J was trimmed by 0 bases and V by 4 bases; bases with no gene match: 8. The CDR3 nucleotides read TGTGCCAGCAGCTCCGGGACAGGACGATATAGCAATCAGCCCCAGCATTTT. Translation gives CASSSGTGRYSNQPQHF.

The chain carries TRBV14 and TRBJ1-6; D perhaps matches TRBD1 (6 bases). The CDR3 is made up of 15 amino acids. Germline-derived CDR1 and CDR2 are SGHDN and FVKESK. V lost 2 bases, J lost 5 bases, and 10 bases lay in between. CDR3 residues: CASSQSAGDNSPLHF. The CDR3 DNA reads TGTGCCAGCAGCCAATCAGCAGGGGATAATTCACCCCTCCACTTT.

This clonotype has a count of ten or more. The rearrangement joins TRBV12-3 or TRBV12-4 to TRBJ2-5, with 11 bases fitting TRBD1. The CDR3 extends over 15 amino acids. The V segment lost 8 bases and the J segment 5 bases; nucleotides outside the gene matches: 10. The CDR3 region has the DNA TGTGCCAGCTCTTTGGGGACAGGGGGTCCGGAGACCCAGTACTTC. Translating gives CASSLGTGGPETQYF.

V gene TRBV7-8 combines with J gene TRBJ2-4, with TRBD1 matching over 8 bases. V shed 1 base and J 4 bases; nucleotides not matched to a gene: 0. CDR3 length: 14 amino acids. Germline V CDR1 and CDR2: SGHVS, FQNEAQ. The CDR3 is CASSLGQGKNIQYF. CDR3 nucleotides: TGTGCCAGCAGCTTAGGACAGGGGAAAAACATTCAGTACTTC.